The subject of this entry is one T cell receptor beta chain. Its matching antigen is unknown. Cells sorted as Tregs were CD4+, CD25+ and CD127-/low. TCRdb re-analysed the 5' RACE reads in MiXCR, keeping a single row per CDR3 protein. The sample includes 35,000 to 50,000 distinct CDR3 sequences, approximately 22% seen only once; the top ten take 4%. Study outcomes and limitations: Tumor memory CD4+ T cell TCR gene usage clustered with blood and lymph node memory CD4+ cells and lymph node naive CD4+ cells.

V shed 4 bases and J shed 2 bases, with 18 bases lying between them. This CDR3 comprises 17 residues. Germline V gene data show CDR1 as SGHTS and CDR2 as YDEGEE. The chain recombines TRBV5-8 with TRBJ2-2; D assignment may be TRBD1 or TRBD2 (5 bases each). The sequenced sample consisted of Tregs sorted from blood. The sequence was collected from a female donor with breast cancer. The CDR3 sequence: CASSVVLGVTNTGELFF. The CDR3, as DNA: TGTGCCAGCAGCGTGGTATTGGGGGTTACTAACACCGGGGAGCTGTTTTTT.